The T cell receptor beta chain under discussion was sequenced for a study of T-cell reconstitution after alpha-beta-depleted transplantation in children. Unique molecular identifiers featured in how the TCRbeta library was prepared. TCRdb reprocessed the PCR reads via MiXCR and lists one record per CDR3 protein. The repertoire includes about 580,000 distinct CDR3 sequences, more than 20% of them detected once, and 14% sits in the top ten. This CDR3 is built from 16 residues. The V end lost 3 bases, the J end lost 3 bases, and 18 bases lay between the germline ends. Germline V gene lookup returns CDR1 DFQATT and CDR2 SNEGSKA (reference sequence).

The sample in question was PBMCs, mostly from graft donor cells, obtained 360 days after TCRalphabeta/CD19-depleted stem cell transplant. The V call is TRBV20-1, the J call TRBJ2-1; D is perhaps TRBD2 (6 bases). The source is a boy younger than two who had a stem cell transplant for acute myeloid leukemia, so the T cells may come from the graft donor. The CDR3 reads CSARGVRDSDYNEQFF. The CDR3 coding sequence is TGCAGTGCTAGGGGCGTCCGGGACTCAGACTACAATGAGCAGTTCTTC.